This TCR beta chain appears in the sequencing data of a study of blood T cell repertoires in COVID-19. The germline V and J ends were trimmed by 4 bases and 4 bases, with 16 bases remaining between them. This CDR3 contains 15 residues. From germline, CDR1 is MNHEY and CDR2 SVGAGI. Repertoires were generated with immunoSEQ multiplex PCR, while TCRdb's copy carries only in-frame clones and drops some. The sample has about 210,000 clones, almost 90% seen once. The source is a man between 18 and 29 years old with active or convalescent COVID-19. Sequenced: peripheral blood. This chain joins TRBV6-5 and TRBJ1-2; possible D gene TRBD1, 6 bases. For the CDR3, the DNA is TGTGCCAGCAGTTCTTGGACAGAGTCGACCTATGGCTACACCTTC. Translating it yields CASSSWTESTYGYTF.